One sample yielded the 2 T cell receptor beta chains listed below, sequenced in a study of T cell repertoires in cytomegalovirus infection. MiXCR, run by TCRdb on the reads, gives a single entry per CDR3 protein. In the table there are approximately 910,000 distinct CDR3 sequences, less than 35% of which are singletons. Their recognized antigens are unknown. The starting material was cultured CD8+ T cells from PBMCs, obtained from culture after CMV antigen stimulation. The receptors here all came from a human donor in good health (CMV status not recorded). Some clones in this sample may be carry-over from other donors' samples.

This clonotype has only a few counts. This chain joins TRBV6-6 and TRBJ2-7, with 9 bases aligning to TRBD1. Germline trimming cut 6 bases from V and 1 base from J; bases unmatched to any gene: 4. The germline CDR1 and CDR2 sequences are MNHNY and SVGAGI (reference sequence). There are 14 residues in the CDR3. The DNA of the CDR3 is TGTGCCAGCAGCCGGGACAGGGCTTCCTACGAGCAGTACGTC. Protein sequence: CASSRDRASYEQYV.

V usage is TRBV12-3 or TRBV12-4 and J usage is TRBJ2-3, with a possible D match to TRBD1 (5 bases). Trimming left V 3 bases short and J 2 bases short, with 9 bases between. This CDR3 comprises 14 residues. DNA of the CDR3: TGTGCCAGCAGTTTGGGGCTTAACACAGATACGCAGTATTTT. This gives the protein CASSLGLNTDTQYF.